This record concerns one T cell receptor (beta chain) sequence. The data stem from a study of control samples from healthy donors and cancer patients. The CDR3 length is 15 residues. From germline, CDR1 is SGHTS and CDR2 YDEGEE. V dropped 3 bases and J dropped 6; count of bases not matched to a gene: 10. Measured with immunoSEQ multiplex PCR; TCRdb has only the in-frame clones, and not every one. The sample records 90,000 to 110,000 clones, about 89% being singletons. The clonotype was recovered from a woman aged 45-65 years in good health. The rearrangement links TRBV5-8 to TRBJ2-7, with 9 nucleotides matching TRBD1. The material sequenced was blood. The CDR3 sequence is CASSWTGTGNVEQYV. CDR3 bases: TGTGCCAGCAGCTGGACCGGGACAGGGAACGTCGAGCAGTACGTC.